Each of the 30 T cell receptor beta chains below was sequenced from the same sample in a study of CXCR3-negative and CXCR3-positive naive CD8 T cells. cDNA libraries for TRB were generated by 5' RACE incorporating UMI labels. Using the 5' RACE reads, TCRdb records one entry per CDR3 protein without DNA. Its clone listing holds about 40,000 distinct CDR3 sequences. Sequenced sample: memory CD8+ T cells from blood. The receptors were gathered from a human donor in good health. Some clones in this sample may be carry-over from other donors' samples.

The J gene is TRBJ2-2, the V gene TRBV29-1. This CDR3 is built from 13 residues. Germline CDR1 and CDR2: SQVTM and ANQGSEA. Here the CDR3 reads CSGHETHTGELFF.

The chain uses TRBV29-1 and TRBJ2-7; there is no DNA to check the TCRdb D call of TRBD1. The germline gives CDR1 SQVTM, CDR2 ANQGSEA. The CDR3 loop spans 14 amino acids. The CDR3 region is CSVEYGTGPYEQYF.

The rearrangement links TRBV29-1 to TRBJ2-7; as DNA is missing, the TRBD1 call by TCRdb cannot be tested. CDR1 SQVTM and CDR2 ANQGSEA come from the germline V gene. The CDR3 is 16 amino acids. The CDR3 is CSVRKGGRDSLYEQYF.

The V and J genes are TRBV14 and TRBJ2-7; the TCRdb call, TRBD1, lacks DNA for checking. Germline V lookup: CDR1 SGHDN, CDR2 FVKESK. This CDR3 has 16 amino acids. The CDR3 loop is CASSQGDRTISYEQYF.

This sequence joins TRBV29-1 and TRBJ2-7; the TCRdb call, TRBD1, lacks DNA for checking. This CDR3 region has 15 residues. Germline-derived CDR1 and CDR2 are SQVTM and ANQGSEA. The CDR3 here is CSVPLGQGSPYEQYF.

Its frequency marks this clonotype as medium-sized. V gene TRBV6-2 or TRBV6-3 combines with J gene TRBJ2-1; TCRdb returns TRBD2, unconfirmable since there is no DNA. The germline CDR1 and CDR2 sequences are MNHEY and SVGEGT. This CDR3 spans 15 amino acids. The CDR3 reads CATQTSGGAPDEQFF.

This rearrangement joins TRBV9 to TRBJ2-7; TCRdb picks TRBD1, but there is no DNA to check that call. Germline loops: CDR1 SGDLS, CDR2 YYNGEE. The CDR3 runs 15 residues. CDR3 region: CASSGTGHNSDEQYF.

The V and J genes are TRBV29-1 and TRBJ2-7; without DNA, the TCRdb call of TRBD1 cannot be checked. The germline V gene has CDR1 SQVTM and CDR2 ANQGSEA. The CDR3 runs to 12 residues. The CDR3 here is CSVEYRPYEQYF.

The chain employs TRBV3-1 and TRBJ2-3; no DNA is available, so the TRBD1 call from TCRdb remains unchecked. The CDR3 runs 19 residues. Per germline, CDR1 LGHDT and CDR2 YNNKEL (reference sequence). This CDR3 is CASSQVVDGPIPRGDTQYF.

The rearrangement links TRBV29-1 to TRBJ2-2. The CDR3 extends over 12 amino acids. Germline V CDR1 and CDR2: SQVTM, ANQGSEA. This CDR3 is CSAVTETGELFF.

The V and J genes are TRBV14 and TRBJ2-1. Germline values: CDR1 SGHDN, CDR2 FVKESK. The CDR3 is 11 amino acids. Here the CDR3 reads CASSRWDEQFF.

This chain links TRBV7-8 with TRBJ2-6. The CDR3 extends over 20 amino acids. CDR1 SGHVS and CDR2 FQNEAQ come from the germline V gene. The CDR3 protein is CASSLLELGFTRSGANVLTF. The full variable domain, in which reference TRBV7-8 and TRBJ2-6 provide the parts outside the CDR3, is GAGVSQSPRYKVAKRGQDVALRCDPISGHVSLFWYQQALGQGPEFLTYFQNEAQLDKSGLPSDRFFAERPEGSVSTLKIQRTQQEDSAVYLCASSLLELGFTRSGANVLTFGAGSRLTVL.

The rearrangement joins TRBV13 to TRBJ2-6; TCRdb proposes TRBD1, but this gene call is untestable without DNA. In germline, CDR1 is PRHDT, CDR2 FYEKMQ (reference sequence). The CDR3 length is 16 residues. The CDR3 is CASSSPTGSGANVLTF.

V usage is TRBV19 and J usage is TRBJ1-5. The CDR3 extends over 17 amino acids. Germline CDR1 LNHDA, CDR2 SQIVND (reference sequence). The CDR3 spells CASSIDSADYSNQPQHF.

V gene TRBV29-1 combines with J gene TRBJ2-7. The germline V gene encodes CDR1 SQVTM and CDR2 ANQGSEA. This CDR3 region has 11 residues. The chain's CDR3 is CSVPESGEQYF.

This chain's CDR3 is CASSQADREVETQYF. The chain recombines TRBV4-1 with TRBJ2-5; TCRdb's D gene call, TRBD1, goes unchecked for lack of DNA. CDR1 is MGHRA, CDR2 YSYEKL, per germline. The CDR3 extends over 15 amino acids.

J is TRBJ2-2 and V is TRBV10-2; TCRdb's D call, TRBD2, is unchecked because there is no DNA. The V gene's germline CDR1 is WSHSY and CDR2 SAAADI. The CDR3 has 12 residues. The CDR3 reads CASSGLAGVLFF.

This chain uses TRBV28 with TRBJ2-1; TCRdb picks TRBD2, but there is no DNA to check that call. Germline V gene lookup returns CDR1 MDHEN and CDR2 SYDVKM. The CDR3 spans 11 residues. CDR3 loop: CATDEGNEQFF.

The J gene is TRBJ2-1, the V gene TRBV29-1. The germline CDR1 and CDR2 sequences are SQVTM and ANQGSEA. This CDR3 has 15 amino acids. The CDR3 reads CSVEDGYDADNEQFF.

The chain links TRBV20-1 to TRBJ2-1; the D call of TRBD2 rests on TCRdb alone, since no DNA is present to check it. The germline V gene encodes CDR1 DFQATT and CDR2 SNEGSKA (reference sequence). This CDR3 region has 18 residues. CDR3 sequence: CSAYPLVLSGPRGNEQFF.

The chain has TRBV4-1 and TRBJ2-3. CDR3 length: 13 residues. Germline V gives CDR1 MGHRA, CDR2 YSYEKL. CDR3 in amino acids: CASSQEGTDTQYF.

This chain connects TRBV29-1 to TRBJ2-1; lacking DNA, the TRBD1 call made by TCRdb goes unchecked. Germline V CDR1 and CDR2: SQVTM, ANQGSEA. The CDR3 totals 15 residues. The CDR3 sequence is CSATGPNHSYNEQFF.

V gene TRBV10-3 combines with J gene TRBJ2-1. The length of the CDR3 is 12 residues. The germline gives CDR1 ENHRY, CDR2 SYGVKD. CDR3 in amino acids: CATRDSKNEQFF.

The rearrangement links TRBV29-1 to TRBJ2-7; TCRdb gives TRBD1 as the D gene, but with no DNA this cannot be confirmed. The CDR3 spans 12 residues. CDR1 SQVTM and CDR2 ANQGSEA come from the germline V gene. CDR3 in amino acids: CSALTGTYEQYF.

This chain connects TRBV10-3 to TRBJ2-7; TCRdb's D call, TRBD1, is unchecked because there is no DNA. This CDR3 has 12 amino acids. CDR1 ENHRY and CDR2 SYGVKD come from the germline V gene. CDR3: CAISEERGTINF.

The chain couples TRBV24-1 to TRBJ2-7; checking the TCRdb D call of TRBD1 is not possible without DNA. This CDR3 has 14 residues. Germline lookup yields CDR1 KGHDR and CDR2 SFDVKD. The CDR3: CATSETATGGEQYF.

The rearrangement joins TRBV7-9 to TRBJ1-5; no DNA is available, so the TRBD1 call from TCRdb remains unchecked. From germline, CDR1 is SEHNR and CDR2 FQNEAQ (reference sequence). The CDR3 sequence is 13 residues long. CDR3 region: CASSLHSGEPQHF.

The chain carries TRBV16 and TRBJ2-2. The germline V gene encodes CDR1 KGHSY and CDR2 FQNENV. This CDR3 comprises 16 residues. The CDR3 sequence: CASSPLLAVYTGELFF.

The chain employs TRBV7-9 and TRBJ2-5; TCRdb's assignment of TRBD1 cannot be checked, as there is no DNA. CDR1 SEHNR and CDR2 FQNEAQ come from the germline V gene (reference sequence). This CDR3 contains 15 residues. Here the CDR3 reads CASSLEPGHKETQYF. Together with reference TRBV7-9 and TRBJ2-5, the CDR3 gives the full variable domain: DTGVSQNPRHKITKRGQNVTFRCDPISEHNRLYWYRQTLGQGPEFLTYFQNEAQLEKSRLLSDRFSAERPKGSFSTLEIQRTEQGDSAMYLCASSLEPGHKETQYFGPGTRLLVL.

Here the CDR3 reads CASSLLYQETQYF. The chain is built from TRBV7-6 and TRBJ2-5. Germline V lookup: CDR1 SGHVS, CDR2 FNYEAQ. The CDR3 consists of 13 residues.